The clone carrying this TCR beta chain was seen repeatedly, ten times or more. This entry belongs to a study of T cells in Graves' hyperthyroidism and ophthalmopathy. RNA transcripts gave rise to amplified TCR beta CDR3 regions. The TCR CDR3 was amplified in a first-round RT-PCR using the HTBI primer set. MiXCR, applied by TCRdb to the multiplex PCR reads, yields one record per CDR3 protein. Altogether fewer than 650,000 distinct CDR3 sequences are present, roughly 14% being singletons, with the ten largest covering approximately 4.3%. From germline, CDR1 is LNHNV and CDR2 YYDKDF (reference sequence). Trimming shortened V by 2 bases and J by 6 bases, and 13 bases separated the two germline ends. The length of the CDR3 is 15 residues.

J is TRBJ2-2 and V is TRBV15, with a tentative D call TRBD2 (5 bases). Sample: blood. This TCR derives from a middle-aged woman with Graves' ophthalmopathy. The DNA for the CDR3 is TGTGCCACCAGCAGACAAGACTATGTGCCCGGGGAGCTGTTTTTT. Translated: CATSRQDYVPGELFF.